Below, 19 T cell receptor beta chains from the same sample are listed, as sequenced in a study of CD8+ T cells in alopecia areata. Extraction of RNA preceded its reverse transcription into cDNA, which served as the sequencing template. Profiling relied on immunoSEQ multiplex PCR, and the TCRdb table lists in-frame clones only, not all of them. The sample contains some 150,000 clones, about two thirds of which appear only once. Sequencing input: CD8+ T cells sorted from blood. These receptors were collected from a human donor in good health.

The rearrangement joins TRBV9 to TRBJ2-1; D remains unclear. V gave up 3 bases and J gave up 0 bases, with 4 bases separating them. The CDR3 extends over 13 amino acids. Germline V lookup: CDR1 SGDLS, CDR2 YYNGEE. The CDR3 coding sequence is TGTGCCAGCAGCGCGCACTCCTACAATGAGCAGTTCTTC. Its translation: CASSAHSYNEQFF.

This clone showed up just a few times. This chain connects TRBV7-9 to TRBJ2-7; D unresolved. CDR1 is SEHNR and CDR2 is FQNEAQ in the germline V gene (reference sequence). Trimming left V 4 bases short and J 7 bases short, with 8 bases between. The CDR3 runs 11 residues. CDR3 DNA: TGTGCCAGCAGCTCGGAAGAGGAGCAGTACTTC. It is translated as CASSSEEEQYF.

This clone was observed a few times. The rearrangement uses TRBV28 and TRBJ2-3; 13 bases fit TRBD2. The CDR3 totals 15 residues. Germline CDR1 reads MDHEN; CDR2 reads SYDVKM. With V trimmed by 6 bases and J by 3 bases, 3 bases remained unmatched. CDR3 sequence reads: CASRGLAGVTDTQYF. The CDR3 region has the DNA TGTGCCAGCAGAGGACTAGCGGGAGTAACAGATACGCAGTATTTT.

CDR3 sequence reads: CASSPSGGGQETQYF. The CDR3 DNA is TGTGCCAGCAGCCCCTCTGGGGGAGGCCAAGAGACCCAGTACTTC. V gene TRBV9 combines with J gene TRBJ2-5, with D possibly matching TRBD2 (6 bases). V gave up 4 bases and J gave up 1 base, with 14 bases separating them. Germline-derived CDR1 and CDR2 are SGDLS and YYNGEE. The CDR3 runs to 15 residues.

The V and J genes are TRBV7-9 and TRBJ1-5; 8 nucleotides line up with TRBD1. Germline assignment: CDR1 SEHNR and CDR2 FQNEAQ (reference sequence). Trimming at V came to 5 bases and at J to 1 base, leaving 1 base not matched to a gene. The CDR3 length is 14 residues. Written as DNA, the CDR3 is TGTGCCAGCAGCGGACAGGGAAGCAATCAGCCCCAGCATTTT. As protein: CASSGQGSNQPQHF.

The chain couples TRBV7-6 to TRBJ2-2; the match to TRBD1 covers 10 bases. The V segment lost 5 bases and the J segment 0 bases; nucleotides outside the gene matches: 12. Germline CDR1 and CDR2: SGHVS and FNYEAQ. The CDR3 spans 19 residues. As DNA, the CDR3 is TGTGCCAGCAGCCCCGAGCCGGGACAGGGGAGCGCGAACACCGGGGAGCTGTTTTTT. Its translation: CASSPEPGQGSANTGELFF.

V and J are TRBV11-2 and TRBJ2-7; D is unclear. V was shortened by 1 base and J by 6 bases, with 13 bases between the two germline ends. The CDR3 consists of 14 residues. CDR1 and CDR2 from the germline V gene are SGHAT and FQNNGV. Here the CDR3 reads CASSLGKRVLEQYF. Here the CDR3 DNA reads TGTGCCAGCAGCTTAGGCAAAAGGGTGCTCGAGCAGTACTTC.

This clone came up a few times. The V call is TRBV29-1, the J call TRBJ2-3, with D hard to call. Trimming stripped 3 bases from V and 6 bases from J, with 13 bases between. Germline V gives CDR1 SQVTM, CDR2 ANQGSEA. The CDR3 runs to 13 residues. This CDR3 reads CSVDMGNWDTQYF. CDR3 nucleotide sequence: TGCAGCGTTGATATGGGAAATTGGGATACGCAGTATTTT.

The chain combines TRBV9 with TRBJ2-6; D not resolved. The CDR3 loop spans 17 amino acids. Between the trimmed V and J ends, which lost 3 bases and 0 bases, there was a span of 13 bases. Germline assignment: CDR1 SGDLS and CDR2 YYNGEE. Here the CDR3 DNA reads TGTGCCAGCAGCGACCCGACGTATAGCTCTGGGGCCAACGTCCTGACTTTC. This sequence encodes CASSDPTYSSGANVLTF.

This clone came up a few times. The chain employs TRBV7-9 and TRBJ2-3; TRBD1 aligns across 9 bases. Per the germline V gene, CDR1 is SEHNR and CDR2 is FQNEAQ (reference sequence). This CDR3 spans 14 amino acids. Unmatched junction bases numbered 4, after V lost 5 bases and J lost 4 bases. CDR3 nucleotides: TGTGCCAGCAGCCTGACAGGGGGGGCAGATACGCAGTATTTT. This sequence encodes CASSLTGGADTQYF. Combining the CDR3 with reference TRBV7-9 and TRBJ2-3 gives the whole variable domain DTGVSQNPRHKITKRGQNVTFRCDPISEHNRLYWYRQTLGQGPEFLTYFQNEAQLEKSRLLSDRFSAERPKGSFSTLEIQRTEQGDSAMYLCASSLTGGADTQYFGPGTRLTVL.

The rearrangement joins TRBV27 to TRBJ1-1; no clear D gene. This CDR3 is built from 11 residues. The germline V gene encodes CDR1 MNHEY and CDR2 SMNVEV (reference sequence). Trimming shortened V by 4 bases and J by 1 base, and 1 base separated the two germline ends. The CDR3 DNA reads as TGTGCCAGCAGTTCGAACACTGAAGCTTTCTTT. It is translated as CASSSNTEAFF.

J is TRBJ2-2 and V is TRBV25-1, with 8 bases that match TRBD2. The length of the CDR3 is 15 residues. The germline V gene encodes CDR1 MGHDK and CDR2 SYGVNS. V lost 0 bases and J lost 11; bases outside the gene matches: 8. The CDR3 here is CASSEYGGAGDELFF. CDR3 coding DNA: TGTGCCAGCAGTGAATACGGGGGGGCTGGGGACGAGCTGTTTTTT.

This clone was seen once. This rearrangement joins TRBV4-1 to TRBJ2-7, with unresolved D. The germline V gene has CDR1 MGHRA and CDR2 YSYEKL. Trimming removed 0 bases at V and 5 bases at J, with 11 bases between. This CDR3 has 14 amino acids. The CDR3 reads CASSQEGGGDEQYF. CDR3 coding DNA: TGCGCCAGCAGCCAAGAGGGCGGTGGGGACGAGCAGTACTTC.

This clone showed up just a few times. The chain is built from TRBV29-1 and TRBJ2-1; the D gene is possibly TRBD2 (6 bases). The CDR3 is made up of 13 amino acids. V was cut by 3 bases and J by 5 bases, with 11 bases left in between. CDR1 is SQVTM, CDR2 ANQGSEA, per germline. The CDR3 reads CSVDRASDNEQFF. CDR3 nucleotide sequence: TGCAGCGTTGATCGAGCTAGCGACAATGAGCAGTTCTTC.

The chain recombines TRBV9 with TRBJ2-1; 8 bases line up with TRBD2. The CDR3 spans 13 residues. The ends lost 7 bases at V and 8 bases at J; junction bases unmatched: 8. The germline gives CDR1 SGDLS, CDR2 YYNGEE. The CDR3 sequence: CASGTSFIHEQFF. The CDR3 bases are TGTGCCAGCGGGACTAGTTTTATCCATGAGCAGTTCTTC.

In this sample, this clone turned up a few times. J is TRBJ2-2 and V is TRBV6-6, with D perhaps being TRBD1 or TRBD2 (5 bases each). Per germline, CDR1 MNHNY and CDR2 SVGAGI (reference sequence). Between the trimmed V and J ends, which lost 10 bases and 4 bases, there was a span of 22 bases. This CDR3 is 16 amino acids long. CDR3 sequence reads: CATDPRDGVGTGELFF. CDR3 sequence (DNA): TGTGCCACCGACCCACGGGACGGGGTGGGCACCGGGGAGCTGTTTTTT.

The CDR3 here is CASSDTNSADNEQFF. DNA of the CDR3: TGTGCCAGCAGCGACACCAATTCGGCGGACAATGAGCAGTTCTTC. The chain couples TRBV7-3 to TRBJ2-1, with D hard to call. This CDR3 comprises 15 residues. Germline V gene data show CDR1 as SGHTA and CDR2 as FQGTGA. Trimming shortened V by 5 bases and J by 5 bases, and 16 bases separated the two germline ends.

Concerning this clone itself: The conserved phenylalanine or tryptophan is not found at the CDR3 terminus, so this likely reflects a read error. The V and J genes are TRBV10-3 and TRBJ2-7, with D perhaps matching TRBD2 (6 bases). This CDR3 region has 15 residues. V dropped 2 bases and J dropped 4 bases, with 15 bases sitting between them. Germline values: CDR1 ENHRY, CDR2 SYGVKD. The CDR3 DNA follows: TGTGCCATCAGTGAGCCGGATAGCGGCTTGTACGAGCAGTACTCC. Protein product: CAISEPDSGLYEQYS.

The chain carries TRBV4-1 and TRBJ1-5, with unresolved D. V shed 5 bases and J shed 7 bases, with 12 bases lying between them. The CDR3 runs to 13 residues. Germline CDR1 and CDR2: MGHRA and YSYEKL. CDR3 nucleotide sequence: TGCGCCAGCAGCTTACTTGTTGAGCAGCCCCAGCATTTT. It specifies CASSLLVEQPQHF.